This entry describes one TCR beta chain. The sample belongs to a study of identifying expanded T cells in peripheral blood. The CDR3 loop spans 13 amino acids. The V gene's germline CDR1 is SNHLY and CDR2 FYNNEI. V was clipped by 6 bases and J by 4 bases, with 12 bases between them. The data were produced by immunoSEQ multiplex PCR, yet TCRdb's version contains in-frame clones alone and is incomplete. The data show some 100,000 clones, 88% seen once. The chain carries TRBV2 and TRBJ2-5; D might be TRBD1 or TRBD2, each matching 5 bases. The sequenced sample consisted of blood. This sequence originates from a person aged 18-70 years in good health. The CDR3 loop reads CASRGRYGETQYF. The CDR3 bases are TGTGCCAGCAGGGGACGGTACGGAGAGACCCAGTACTTC.